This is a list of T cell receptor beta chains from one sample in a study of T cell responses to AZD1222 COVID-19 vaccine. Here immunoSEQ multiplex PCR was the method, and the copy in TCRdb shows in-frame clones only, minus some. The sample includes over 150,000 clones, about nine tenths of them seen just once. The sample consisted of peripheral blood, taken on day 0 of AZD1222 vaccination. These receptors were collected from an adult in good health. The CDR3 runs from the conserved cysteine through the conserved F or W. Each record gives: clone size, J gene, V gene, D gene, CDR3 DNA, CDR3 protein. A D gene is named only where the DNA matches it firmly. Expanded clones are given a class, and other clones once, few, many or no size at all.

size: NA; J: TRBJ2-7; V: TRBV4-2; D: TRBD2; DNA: TGTGCCAGCAGCCAAGAGCGGGGGGCAGACGAGCAGTACTTC; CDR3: CASSQERGADEQYF
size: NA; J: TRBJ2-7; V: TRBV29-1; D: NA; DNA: TGCAGCGTTCGAACAGACCCTTACGAGCAGTACTTC; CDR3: CSVRTDPYEQYF
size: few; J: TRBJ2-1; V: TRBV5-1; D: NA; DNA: TGCGCCAGCAGCTTGTCCTATAGCTCCTACAATGAGCAGTTCTTC; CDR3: CASSLSYSSYNEQFF
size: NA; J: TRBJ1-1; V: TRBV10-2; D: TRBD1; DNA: TGCGCCAGCAGTGAGTCTCATTCCGGGACAGGGTGGGCTGAAGCTTTCTTT; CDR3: CASSESHSGTGWAEAFF
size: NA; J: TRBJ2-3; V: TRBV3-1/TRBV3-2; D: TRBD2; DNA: TGTGCCAGCAGCCGGGAAAGGGGAGGGACCACAGATACGCAGTATTTT; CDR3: CASSRERGGTTDTQYF
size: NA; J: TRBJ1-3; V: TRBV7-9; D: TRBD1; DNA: TGTGCCAGCAGCTTAGGACAGGGAGGAAACACCATATATTTT; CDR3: CASSLGQGGNTIYF
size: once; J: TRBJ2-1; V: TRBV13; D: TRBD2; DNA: TGTGCCAGCAGCCCCCGACTAGCGGGAGCCAATGAGCAGTTCTTC; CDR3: CASSPRLAGANEQFF
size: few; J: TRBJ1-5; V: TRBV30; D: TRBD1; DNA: TGTGCCTGGAGTGTACGGCGAGGGACAGGGGGGGTCTTTAATCAGCCCCAGCATTTT; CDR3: CAWSVRRGTGGVFNQPQHF
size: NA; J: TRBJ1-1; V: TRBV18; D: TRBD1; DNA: TGTGCCAGCCTCATTACAGGGGACACTGAAGCTTTCTTT; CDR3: CASLITGDTEAFF
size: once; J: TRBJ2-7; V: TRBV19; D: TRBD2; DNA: TGTGCCAGTAGTAGCACTAGCGGGGGTTCCTACGAGCAGTACTTC; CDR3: CASSSTSGGSYEQYF
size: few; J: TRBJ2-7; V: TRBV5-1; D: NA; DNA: TGCGCCAGCAGTGCTAGCCCCATTGAGAACGAGCAGTACTTC; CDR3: CASSASPIENEQYF
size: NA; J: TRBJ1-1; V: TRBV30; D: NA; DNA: TGTGCCTGGAGTGTATTAGGGAACACTGAAGCTTTCTTT; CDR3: CAWSVLGNTEAFF
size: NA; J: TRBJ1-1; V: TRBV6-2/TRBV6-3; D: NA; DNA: TGTGCCAGCAGTTACTCGACGTGGGTTAGGGTTAACACTGAAGCTTTCTTT; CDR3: CASSYSTWVRVNTEAFF
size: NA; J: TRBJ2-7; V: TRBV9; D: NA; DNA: TGTGCCAGCAGCTTAACAGGGCGGTCCTACGAGCAGTACTTC; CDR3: CASSLTGRSYEQYF
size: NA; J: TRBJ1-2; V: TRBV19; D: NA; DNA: TGTGCCAGTAGGAAGGGGAGGAACTATGGCTACACCTTC; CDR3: CASRKGRNYGYTF
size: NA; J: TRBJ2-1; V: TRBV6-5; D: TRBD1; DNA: TGTGCCAGCGCCTCCGGACAGGGGGCGTACAATGAGCAGTTCTTC; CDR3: CASASGQGAYNEQFF
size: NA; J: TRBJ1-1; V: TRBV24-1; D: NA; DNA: TGTGCCACCAGTGACCCCAGGGGACCGAGCACTGAAGCTTTCTTT; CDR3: CATSDPRGPSTEAFF
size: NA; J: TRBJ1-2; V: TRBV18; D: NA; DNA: TGTGCCACCTATAAAGAACTCCTCTATGGCTACACCTTC; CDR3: CATYKELLYGYTF
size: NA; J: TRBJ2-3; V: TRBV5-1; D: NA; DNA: TGCGCCAGCAGCCTAGGTACAAGCACAGATACGCAGTATTTT; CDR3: CASSLGTSTDTQYF
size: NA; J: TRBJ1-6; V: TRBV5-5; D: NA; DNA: TGTGCCAGCAGCTTGAGGGGCTACTATAATTCACCCCTCCACTTT; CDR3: CASSLRGYYNSPLHF
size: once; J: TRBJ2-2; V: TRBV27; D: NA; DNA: TGTGCCAGCAGTTCCGCCGGGACCGGGGAGCTGTTTTTT; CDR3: CASSSAGTGELFF
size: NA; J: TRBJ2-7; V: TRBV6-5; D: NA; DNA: TGTGCCAGCAGTAACGGCCGAAGCTCCTACGAGCAGTACTTC; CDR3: CASSNGRSSYEQYF
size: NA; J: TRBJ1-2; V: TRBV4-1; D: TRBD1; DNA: TGCGCCAGCAGCCAAGATTATTCAGGGGGCGGTGGCTACACCTTC; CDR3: CASSQDYSGGGGYTF
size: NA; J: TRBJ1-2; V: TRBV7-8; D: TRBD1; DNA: TGTGCCAGCAGCTTACTTGGCGAGACAGGGTCGCGGTATGGCTACACCTTC; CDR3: CASSLLGETGSRYGYTF
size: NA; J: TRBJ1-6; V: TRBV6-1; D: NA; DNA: TGTGCCAGCAGTGAATCTGTTGACTCCCGGGGTTCACCCCTCCACTTT; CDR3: CASSESVDSRGSPLHF
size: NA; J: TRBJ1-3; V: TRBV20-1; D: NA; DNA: TGCAGTGCTAGTTCACCGTACCAGGCAGGGAAGACCTCTGGAAACACCATATATTTT; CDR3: CSASSPYQAGKTSGNTIYF
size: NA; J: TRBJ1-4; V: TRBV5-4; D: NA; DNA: TGTGCCAGCAGCTTGGGGGGCAGCCAGAATGAAAAACTGTTTTTT; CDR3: CASSLGGSQNEKLFF
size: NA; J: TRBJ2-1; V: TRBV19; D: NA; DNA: TGTGCCAGCCGCCGAGAAGGGGAAATTAAGCGGCAGTTCTTC; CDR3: CASRREGEIKRQFF
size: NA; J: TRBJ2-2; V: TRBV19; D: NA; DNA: TGTGCCAGTAGTCCGGGCTGGGGGGCAGGTACCGGGGAGCTGTTTTTT; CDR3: CASSPGWGAGTGELFF